Sequencing of this T cell receptor beta chain was carried out in a study of OX40 agonist ivuxolimab in advanced cancers. Looking at the study overall: Ivuxolimab was an agonistic, fully human IgG2 monoclonal antibody directed against OX40 (CD134), a costimulatory receptor. The paper covers the monotherapy dose-escalation part of the phase I ivuxolimab trial, which included N of about 56 patients. The point of sequencing TCRbeta in the periphery was to test whether ivuxolimab changed TCR sequence diversity and drove clonal T-cell expansion. Intravenous ivuxolimab was administered to patients every 2 weeks at six dose levels: 0.01, 0.1, 0.3, 1.5, 3 and 10 mg/kg. In the dose-escalation cohort, 82.7% of patients were male, and the mean age was approximately 55 years, with a range of about 20 to 90. Partial responses occurred in three dose-escalation patients: two with cutaneous melanoma and one with hepatocellular carcinoma. Prior anti-PD-1, anti-PD-L1 or anti-CTLA-4 therapy was permitted, and approximately 40% of dose-escalation patients had received checkpoint inhibitors. Of the 50 to 55 patients in dose escalation, about 20 had hepatocellular carcinoma, some 15 had melanoma, 9 had renal cell carcinoma and 9 had head and neck cancer. What the work shows at the level of the full study, not this receptor alone: The antigen specificity of the clonally expanded peripheral T cells was not determined. Low levels of normalized T-cell clonal expansion were also shown by some nonresponding patients. At doses of 0.1 to 3.0 mg/kg, clonal expansion of both CD4+ and CD8+ T cells in blood was seen between baseline and week 6. On average, CD8+ T cells showed more expanded clones than CD4+ T cells after ivuxolimab. In the 0.1-3.0 mg/kg groups, partial responders had among the lowest normalized peripheral clonal expansion, particularly in CD8+ T cells.

To note about this clone: There is no known antigen for this receptor. Base quality data are lacking; no much larger clone is found one base away.

Deletion took 7 bases off V and 8 bases off J, with a span of 13 bases between the germline ends. From the cysteine through the phenylalanine, the CDR3 covers 12 amino acids. CDR3 DNA is the only sequence kept; it has 36 bases, read in frame from the first base. The germline V gene provides CDR1 MDHEN and CDR2 SYDVKM. The trial excluded patients who had a history of autoimmune disease or who were on systemic immunosuppression. Peripheral blood for TCR sequencing was collected from all dose cohorts at baseline, on cycle 4 day 1, and on cycle 7 day 1. Samples came from an open-label, multicenter, first-in-human phase I dose-escalation trial of ivuxolimab. Adults with locally advanced or metastatic melanoma, renal cell, hepatocellular, or head and neck squamous cell carcinoma were enrolled in the trial. Before TCR sequencing, CD4+ T cells and CD8+ T cells were sorted from peripheral blood as separate populations.

For sequencing of the TCRbeta CDR3 region, genomic DNA was extracted from the sorted cells. TCRbeta CDR3 regions were sequenced using the immunoSEQ Assay. TCRdb retrieved this table from immuneACCESS and kept in-frame rearrangements only. Not all clones are present; in checked studies, unresolved V genes account for under half, and no reason is known for the remainder. This sample gives about 60,000 clones in total; roughly 87% of them show up just once. Together, the top ten hold around an eighth of the sample. This clonotype originated in an adult with an advanced solid tumor such as melanoma, head and neck, liver or kidney cancer. Sequences were derived from CD4+ or CD8+ T cells sorted from blood, sampled in a trial of the OX40 agonist ivuxolimab. The chain uses TRBV28 and TRBJ2-3, with the identity of the D gene unclear. The CDR3 protein is CASTIDVGTQYF. The bases are TGTGCCAGCACCATAGATGTCGGTACGCAGTATTTT. Beyond the CDR3, the reference TRBV28 and TRBJ2-3 genes provide the residues; the full variable domain reads: DVKVTQSSRYLVKRTGEKVFLECVQDMDHENMFWYRQDPGLGLRLIYFSYDVKMKEKGDIPEGYSVSREKKERFSLILESASTNQTSMYLCASTIDVGTQYFGPGTRLTVL.